The next 24 T cell receptor beta chains were all read from a single sample in a study of identical twins. TCRdb re-called the 5' RACE reads through MiXCR, storing one row per CDR3 protein. Found here are about 890,000 distinct CDR3 sequences, 10% to 15% of them singletons; the top ten hold about 1.6%. A further study also used this sample, focusing on yellow fever vaccine responses in identical twins.

Sequencing was done on a sample of PBMCs. The receptors were gathered from a woman between 18 and 29 years old in good health.

In this sample, this clonotype turned up a few times. The chain is built from TRBV7-2 and TRBJ2-3; TRBD2 aligns across 10 bases. In germline, CDR1 is SGHTA, CDR2 FQGNSA. The CDR3 consists of 16 residues. The junction had 8 bases not matched to a gene; V was cut back by 5 bases and J by 3 bases. The CDR3 nucleotides read TGTGCCAGCAGCGCACTAGCGGGGTGGGGTACAGATACGCAGTATTTT. Translation: CASSALAGWGTDTQYF.

This clonotype has only a few counts. CDR3 nucleotide sequence: TGCGCCAGCAGCCAAGGATGGGGGGCCCAAGGGGATACGCAGTATTTT. Protein sequence: CASSQGWGAQGDTQYF. The chain couples TRBV4-1 to TRBJ2-3; D is perhaps TRBD1 or TRBD2 (6 bases each). The CDR3 is 16 residues long. Per the germline V gene, CDR1 is MGHRA and CDR2 is YSYEKL. V shed 1 base and J shed 6 bases, with 17 bases lying between them.

This clonotype was detected once. The chain carries TRBV6-1 and TRBJ2-5, with 10 bases identical to TRBD1. After removal of 7 bases from V and 2 bases from J, the junction contained 7 bases not matched to a gene. Germline CDR1 reads MNHNS; CDR2 reads SASEGT. CDR3 size: 15 residues. The chain's CDR3 is CASTDRGRPQETQYF. CDR3 bases: TGTGCCAGCACAGACAGGGGGCGACCACAAGAGACCCAGTACTTC.

This clonotype was seen a few times. The chain joins TRBV12-3 or TRBV12-4 to TRBJ2-4, with D perhaps TRBD2 (6 bases). This CDR3 spans 15 amino acids. Trimming pared 1 base from V and 9 bases from J, leaving 16 bases between. The CDR3 DNA is TGTGCCAGCAGTTTAGATGGAGGGCTAGCGAGCATTCAGTACTTC. This translates into CASSLDGGLASIQYF.

The V gene is TRBV4-1, the J gene TRBJ2-1, with 8 bases aligning to TRBD2. Germline loops: CDR1 MGHRA, CDR2 YSYEKL. J lost 2 bases, V lost 1 base, and 4 bases had no gene match. The CDR3 is 16 residues long. The CDR3, as DNA: TGCGCCAGCAGCCAAGGTCTGGGACTAGCCTACAATGAGCAGTTCTTC. It yields the protein CASSQGLGLAYNEQFF.

This clonotype was detected only a few times. This chain links TRBV29-1 with TRBJ2-1; D call uncertain. The CDR3 extends over 14 amino acids. V was pared by 3 bases and J by 2 bases, with 11 bases between. Germline CDR1 SQVTM, CDR2 ANQGSEA. CDR3 sequence (DNA): TGCAGCGTTGAGGGTTGGGCAGCCTACAATGAGCAGTTCTTC. Amino acids: CSVEGWAAYNEQFF.

This clonotype came up many times. The chain couples TRBV7-8 to TRBJ1-1; D not resolved. V lost 5 bases to trimming and J lost 1 base, with 8 bases between them. Germline values: CDR1 SGHVS, CDR2 FQNEAQ. This CDR3 contains 13 residues. The CDR3 sequence: CASSPDPNTEAFF. The DNA for the CDR3 is TGTGCCAGCAGCCCGGACCCGAACACTGAAGCTTTCTTT.

The chain recombines TRBV28 with TRBJ2-3; D might be TRBD2 (5 bases). CDR1 and CDR2 from the germline V gene are MDHEN and SYDVKM. This CDR3 comprises 15 residues. V shed 2 bases and J shed 5 bases, with 14 bases lying between them. In DNA, the CDR3 is TGTGCCAGCAGTTTAGTAATAGCGATCAGAGATACGCAGTATTTT. Protein: CASSLVIAIRDTQYF.

The chain couples TRBV5-1 to TRBJ2-1, with 7 bases fitting TRBD2. There are 16 residues in the CDR3. Unmatched junction bases numbered 10, after V lost 2 bases and J lost 5 bases. Per the germline V gene, CDR1 is SGHRS and CDR2 is YFSETQ. Here the CDR3 DNA reads TGCGCCAGCAGCTTCATTCTAGCGGAGGTAAACAATGAGCAGTTCTTC. It codes for CASSFILAEVNNEQFF.

The genes are TRBV20-1 and TRBJ2-2; the D is unclear. The V gene lost 4 bases and the J gene lost 5 bases, with 17 bases spanning the gap. The germline V gene encodes CDR1 DFQATT and CDR2 SNEGSKA (reference sequence). This CDR3 region has 15 residues. CDR3 DNA sequence: TGCAGTGCTATCAGCACGGTCTTCAGGACCGGGGAGCTGTTTTTT. It specifies CSAISTVFRTGELFF.

This clonotype was picked up a small number of times. The rearrangement joins TRBV19 to TRBJ2-1; TRBD2 aligns across 12 bases. J gave up 12 bases and V 5 bases, and 8 bases lay outside the gene matches. The germline V gene has CDR1 LNHDA and CDR2 SQIVND (reference sequence). The CDR3 is 14 residues long. The DNA of the CDR3 is TGTGCCAGTAGTTCGGGACTAGCGGGTTGGGGGCAGTTCTTC. This translates into CASSSGLAGWGQFF.

V and J are TRBV4-1 and TRBJ2-5, with 10 bases aligning to TRBD2. From germline, CDR1 is MGHRA and CDR2 YSYEKL. The junction had 7 bases not matched to a gene; V was cut back by 4 bases and J by 2 bases. The CDR3 is 16 amino acids. The CDR3, as DNA: TGCGCCAGCAGCCCCACTACTAGCGGGGTTCAAGAGACCCAGTACTTC. The encoded protein is CASSPTTSGVQETQYF.

This chain links TRBV10-2 with TRBJ1-4; D gene uncertain. Trimming stripped 2 bases from V and 7 bases from J, with 14 bases between. Per germline, CDR1 WSHSY and CDR2 SAAADI. The CDR3 covers 15 residues. The CDR3 region has the DNA TGCGCCAGCAGTGAGGAGGAGGCAGGACCTGAAAAACTGTTTTTT. Encoded protein: CASSEEEAGPEKLFF.

V and J are TRBV20-1 and TRBJ1-5; 7 nucleotides line up with TRBD1. CDR1 and CDR2 (germline): DFQATT, SNEGSKA (reference sequence). The CDR3 totals 14 residues. After removal of 5 bases from V and 9 bases from J, the junction contained 13 bases not matched to a gene. CDR3: CSAGQGGGLWPQHF. As DNA, the CDR3 is TGCAGTGCTGGGCAGGGGGGTGGTCTGTGGCCCCAGCATTTT.

This clonotype was counted ten times or more. The chain employs TRBV4-1 and TRBJ2-3; the D gene is possibly TRBD1 (5 bases). CDR1 is MGHRA, CDR2 YSYEKL, per germline. Trimming removed 4 bases from V and 2 bases from J, with 10 bases in between. The CDR3 covers 14 residues. CDR3 in amino acids: CASSLDTNTDTQYF. The CDR3 DNA follows: TGCGCCAGCAGCCTGGACACAAACACAGATACGCAGTATTTT.

This clonotype appeared many times. The rearrangement joins TRBV29-1 to TRBJ2-1; D is uncertain. Germline loops: CDR1 SQVTM, CDR2 ANQGSEA. The CDR3 is 11 amino acids. Trimming took 6 bases from V and 9 from J, leaving 12 bases between them. The CDR3 DNA reads as TGCAGCGTGACTGAGAGGAGTGAGCAGTTCTTC. It yields the protein CSVTERSEQFF.

The rearrangement joins TRBV28 to TRBJ2-2, with 14 bases identical to TRBD2. Germline-derived CDR1 and CDR2 are MDHEN and SYDVKM. V was pared by 6 bases and J by 5 bases, with 8 bases of the junction left unmatched. This CDR3 is 17 amino acids long. The CDR3 sequence: CASRLGLAGVSTGELFF. The CDR3 region has the DNA TGTGCCAGCAGACTGGGACTAGCGGGAGTATCTACCGGGGAGCTGTTTTTT.

The chain links TRBV7-2 to TRBJ2-2; maybe TRBD2 (6 bases). Deletions cut 3 bases from V and 4 bases from J, with 15 bases between. The CDR3 totals 16 residues. Germline lookup yields CDR1 SGHTA and CDR2 FQGNSA. Here the CDR3 DNA reads TGTGCCAGCAGCTTGTCGGTGGGGGGAGGCACCGGGGAGCTGTTTTTT. It translates to CASSLSVGGGTGELFF.

V is TRBV13 and J is TRBJ2-1; 11 nucleotides align to TRBD2. Germline V CDR1 and CDR2: PRHDT, FYEKMQ (reference sequence). CDR3 length equals 15 residues. The ends lost 5 bases at V and 8 bases at J; junction bases unmatched: 8. CDR3 amino acids: CASSPATSGVDEQFF. The CDR3 DNA sequence: TGTGCCAGCAGCCCGGCGACTAGCGGGGTGGATGAGCAGTTCTTC.

This chain uses TRBV5-4 with TRBJ2-2; 12 positions agree with TRBD2. The CDR3 has 15 amino acids. Germline assignment: CDR1 SGHNT and CDR2 YYREEE (reference sequence). J gave up 5 bases and V 5 bases, and 4 bases lay outside the gene matches. DNA of the CDR3: TGTGCCAGCAGGACTAGCGGGAGAGGAACCGGGGAGCTGTTTTTT. Its protein is CASRTSGRGTGELFF. Variable domain in full (rest from reference TRBV5-4 and TRBJ2-2): ETGVTQSPTHLIKTRGQQVTLRCSSQSGHNTVSWYQQALGQGPQFIFQYYREEENGRGNFPPRFSGLQFPNYSSELNVNALELDDSALYLCASRTSGRGTGELFFGEGSRLTVL.

The genes are TRBV11-3 and TRBJ2-1; D tentatively fits TRBD1 or TRBD2 (6 bases each). The CDR3 consists of 15 residues. Deletions cut 6 bases from V and 3 bases from J, with 15 bases between. Germline V gene sequence: CDR1 SGHNT, CDR2 YENEEA. The CDR3 coding sequence is TGTGCCAGCAGTCCGGGGGCGGCAGGCTACAATGAGCAGTTCTTC. It yields the protein CASSPGAAGYNEQFF.

J is TRBJ2-3 and V is TRBV6-5, with D perhaps matching TRBD1 or TRBD2 (5 bases each). The CDR3 sequence is 14 residues long. CDR1 is MNHEY, CDR2 SVGAGI, per germline. Trimming took 2 bases from V and 2 from J, leaving 8 bases between them. CDR3 in DNA: TGTGCCAGCAGTTACGGGACGGTCACAGATACGCAGTATTTT. This codes for CASSYGTVTDTQYF.

This clonotype turned up a few times. The chain is built from TRBV9 and TRBJ2-1, with a tentative D call TRBD1 (6 bases). The germline gives CDR1 SGDLS, CDR2 YYNGEE. The V and J ends lost 3 bases and 8 bases respectively, with 15 bases between them. This CDR3 contains 14 residues. The CDR3 nucleotides read TGTGCCAGCAGCGCGGGACCTGGGGGCGATGAGCAGTTCTTC. Its translation is CASSAGPGGDEQFF. Full variable domain (remainder filled in from reference TRBV9 and TRBJ2-1): DSGVTQTPKHLITATGQRVTLRCSPRSGDLSVYWYQQSLDQGLQFLIQYYNGEERAKGNILERFSAQQFPDLHSELNLSSLELGDSALYFCASSAGPGGDEQFFGPGTRLTVL.

The V and J genes are TRBV19 and TRBJ1-5; 10 positions agree with TRBD1. V shed 3 bases and J 2 bases; nucleotides not matched to a gene: 4. Germline V gene lookup returns CDR1 LNHDA and CDR2 SQIVND (reference sequence). The CDR3 consists of 16 residues. This CDR3 reads CASSIGTGAGNQPQHF. The DNA for the CDR3 is TGTGCCAGTAGTATTGGGACAGGGGCAGGCAATCAGCCCCAGCATTTT.